This T cell receptor beta chain appears in the sequencing data of a study of T cell changes during pregnancy in multiple sclerosis. V was pared by 3 bases and J by 1 base, with 4 bases of the junction left unmatched. There are 16 residues in the CDR3. CDR1 is SGHNT and CDR2 is YENEEA in the germline V gene. Data came from immunoSEQ multiplex PCR; TCRdb stores just in-frame clones and leaves some out. The data contain more than 80,000 clones, roughly nine tenths of them seen just once; the ten biggest clones take up less than 2%. The rearrangement links TRBV11-3 to TRBJ1-3; 9 positions agree with TRBD1. The starting material was peripheral blood, obtained before pregnancy. This sequence originates from a female donor with multiple sclerosis, enrolled in a pregnancy study. The CDR3, as DNA: TGTGCCAGCAGCTTTACAGGACAGGGGTCTGGAAACACCATATATTTT. The encoded protein is CASSFTGQGSGNTIYF.